Listed below are T cell receptor beta chains from one sample, sequenced in a study of blood T cell repertoires in COVID-19. The method was immunoSEQ multiplex PCR; TCRdb's version includes in-frame clones alone and lacks a portion of them. Here the sample spans 60,000 to 75,000 clones, about four fifths being singletons. Material: peripheral blood. Source of these receptors: a woman between 50 and 59 years old with active or convalescent COVID-19. Each CDR3 is given with its conserved first and last residue. D genes are given only for firm matches. A row's size may be missing; if present it is once, few, many or a size class.

>TRBJ1-2|TRBV5-4|14|NA|NA
TGTGCCAGCAGCTTGACAGAGACTAACTATGGCTACACCTTC
CASSLTETNYGYTF
>TRBJ1-6|TRBV6-1|20|NA|NA
TGTGCCAGCAGTGCAAAAGGAGGGGCGCTTTCCAGCTCCTATAATTCACCCCTCCACTTT
CASSAKGGALSSSYNSPLHF
>TRBJ2-7|TRBV10-3|16|TRBD2|NA
TGTGCCATCAGTGAAGGACTAGCGGACCTCTCCTACGAGCAGTACTTC
CAISEGLADLSYEQYF
>TRBJ1-2|TRBV28|10|NA|few
TGTGCCAGCAGTGGTAGAGGCTACACCTTC
CASSGRGYTF
>TRBJ2-3|TRBV29-1|14|NA|NA
TGCAGCGTTGCCCCAACAGTGAGCACAGATACGCAGTATTTT
CSVAPTVSTDTQYF
>TRBJ2-7|TRBV14|13|NA|NA
TGTGCCAGCAACGACGGAGGGGCCTACGAGCAGTACTTC
CASNDGGAYEQYF
>TRBJ1-6|TRBV6-2/TRBV6-3|14|TRBD1|NA
TGTGCCAGCAGCCGGACAGGGGATGCCTCACCCCTCCACTTT
CASSRTGDASPLHF
>TRBJ2-2|TRBV15|15|NA|NA
TGTGCCACCAGCAGAGGGACAGCAAACACCGGGGAGCTGTTTTTT
CATSRGTANTGELFF
>TRBJ1-3|TRBV19|16|NA|NA
TGTGCCAGTAGTATTGCAGGCCGCCTTTCTGGAAACACCATATATTTT
CASSIAGRLSGNTIYF
>TRBJ1-1|TRBV25-1|16|NA|NA
TGTGCCAGCAGTGAATCCGTCGGAGGGTTGAACACTGAAGCTTTCTTT
CASSESVGGLNTEAFF
>TRBJ2-3|TRBV19|14|NA|NA
TGTGCCAGTAGTATGCAGGGGAGCACAGATACGCAGTATTTT
CASSMQGSTDTQYF
>TRBJ2-3|TRBV24-1|18|NA|NA
TGTGCCACCAGTGATTTGGAAGGCGGGATCAACCTCGCGGGTACGCAGTATTTT
CATSDLEGGINLAGTQYF
>TRBJ2-7|TRBV24-1|14|NA|NA
TGTGCCACCAGTGATTTCTCCACACCAGACGAGCAGTACTTC
CATSDFSTPDEQYF
>TRBJ2-1|TRBV5-1|15|TRBD2|NA
TGCGCCAGCAGCTTGGCACTAGCGGGCCGCAATGAGCAGTTCTTC
CASSLALAGRNEQFF
>TRBJ2-3|TRBV5-4|16|TRBD2|NA
TGTGCCAGCAGCCCAACTAGCGGGAGGGCAGAAGATACGCAGTATTTT
CASSPTSGRAEDTQYF
>TRBJ2-1|TRBV5-1|15|NA|NA
TGCGCCAGCAGCTTGACAGGGAATGGTTACAATGAGCAGTTCTTC
CASSLTGNGYNEQFF
>TRBJ1-1|TRBV7-2|14|NA|NA
TGTGCCAGCAGCTTAGGTCCCAAGAACACTGAAGCTTTCTTT
CASSLGPKNTEAFF
>TRBJ1-3|TRBV30|15|NA|NA
TGTGCCTGGAGATCCCTGGGGGCCGCTGGAAACACCATATATTTT
CAWRSLGAAGNTIYF
>TRBJ2-1|TRBV11-2|17|NA|NA
TGTGCCAGCAGCTTACCGTCTCTCAGGGTTCGTAACAATGAGCAGTTCTTC
CASSLPSLRVRNNEQFF
>TRBJ1-3|TRBV10-2|15|NA|medium-sized
TGCGCCAGCAGTGACACTTTCGGCTCTGGAAACACCATATATTTT
CASSDTFGSGNTIYF
>TRBJ1-4|TRBV5-1|15|NA|NA
TGCGCCAGCAGCCCCGGGGGGACGGAGAATGAAAAACTGTTTTTT
CASSPGGTENEKLFF
>TRBJ1-2|TRBV14|14|TRBD1|NA
TGTGCCAGCAGCCCATCCGGGACAGGGGGAAGCTACACCTTC
CASSPSGTGGSYTF
>TRBJ2-1|TRBV4-1|17|TRBD2|NA
TGCGCCAGCAGCCAGGGCCGACGGACTAGGGTGAACCTTGAGCAGTTCTTC
CASSQGRRTRVNLEQFF
>TRBJ1-2|TRBV11-2|14|TRBD1|NA
TGTGCCAGCAGCCCAAATACAGACAGGGGCGCATCCACCTTC
CASSPNTDRGASTF
>TRBJ2-7|TRBV5-6|12|NA|NA
TGTGCCAGCCAGGACAAGGACTACGAGCAGTACTTC
CASQDKDYEQYF
>TRBJ2-1|TRBV7-2|15|TRBD2|NA
TGTGCCAGCAGCGTGACTAGCGGGAGGTTAAATGAGCAGTTCTTC
CASSVTSGRLNEQFF
>TRBJ1-2|TRBV19|13|NA|NA
TGTGCCAGTAGTCGGACATTCTCCTATGGCTACACCTTC
CASSRTFSYGYTF
>TRBJ1-2|TRBV30|13|NA|NA
TGTGCCTGGAGTGTACAACACCGCTATGGCTACACCTTC
CAWSVQHRYGYTF
>TRBJ2-7|TRBV2|15|TRBD2|once
TGTGCCAGCAGTGAGGTGGGAGGGGTCGGTCGCGAGCAGTACTTC
CASSEVGGVGREQYF
>TRBJ1-1|TRBV7-2|14|NA|NA
TGTGCCAGCAGCCTGGGACCCCAGGGGACTGAAGCTTTCTTT
CASSLGPQGTEAFF
>TRBJ1-1|TRBV27|13|TRBD1|NA
TGTGCCAGCATTCTGCCAGGGGGTACTGAAGCTTTCTTT
CASILPGGTEAFF
>TRBJ2-7|TRBV19|14|NA|NA
TGTGCCAGTAGACCGGGTCCCATATCCTACGAGCAGTACTTC
CASRPGPISYEQYF
>TRBJ1-1|TRBV19|14|NA|large
TGTGCCAGTACCTGGGGACGCGGGGCCACTGAAGCTTTCTTT
CASTWGRGATEAFF
>TRBJ1-3|TRBV9|14|NA|NA
TGTGCCAGCAGCCCTGACAGCTATACGAACACCATATATTTT
CASSPDSYTNTIYF
>TRBJ2-7|TRBV5-1|15|TRBD2|NA
TGCGCCAGCAGCTTAGGAGCGGGAGGGTACCACGAGCAGTACTTC
CASSLGAGGYHEQYF
>TRBJ2-1|TRBV9|13|TRBD2|NA
TGTGCCAGCAGCACTAGCGATTACAATGAGCAGTTCTTC
CASSTSDYNEQFF
>TRBJ1-2|TRBV7-8|14|NA|NA
TGTGCCAGCAGCTTAGCCCGACAGAACTATGGCTACACCTTC
CASSLARQNYGYTF
>TRBJ1-4|TRBV4-3|15|NA|NA
TGCGCCAGCAGCCAAGAACTCAGGATTAATGAAAAACTGTTTTTT
CASSQELRINEKLFF
>TRBJ1-1|TRBV7-9|14|NA|NA
TGTGCCAGCAGCTTAGGGGCTTGGGACACTGAAGCTTTCTTT
CASSLGAWDTEAFF
>TRBJ2-6|TRBV10-3|17|TRBD1|NA
TGTGCCATCAGTACAGGACAGGACCCCTCTGGGGCCAACGTCCTGACTTTC
CAISTGQDPSGANVLTF
>TRBJ1-3|TRBV19|14|NA|few
TGTGCCAGTAGTATAGGACGGAGTGGAAACACCATATATTTT
CASSIGRSGNTIYF
>TRBJ1-6|TRBV10-3|14|TRBD1|NA
TGTGCCATCAGGGGACAGGGGGCAAATTCACCCCTCCACTTT
CAIRGQGANSPLHF
>TRBJ2-1|TRBV7-2|11|NA|NA
TGTGCCAGCAGCTTAAGGGGGGAGCAGTTCTTC
CASSLRGEQFF
>TRBJ1-2|TRBV24-1|14|TRBD1|NA
TGTGCCACCAGTGATCGACAGGGGGTGTATGGCTACACCTTC
CATSDRQGVYGYTF
>TRBJ2-7|TRBV6-5|13|TRBD1|NA
TGTGCCAGCAGAGATAGTACAGGGGACGAGCAGTACTTC
CASRDSTGDEQYF
>TRBJ2-7|TRBV6-5|16|TRBD2|NA
TGTGCCAGCAGTTCCTCGGGGTCGCGGTTCGGGGGGGAGCAGTACTTC
CASSSSGSRFGGEQYF
>TRBJ2-3|TRBV7-8|14|NA|NA
TGTGCCAGCAGCTTGGGCAGGTGGTCAGATACGCAGTATTTT
CASSLGRWSDTQYF
>TRBJ1-3|TRBV6-5|11|NA|NA
TGTGCCAGCAGGAGAGAGAACACCATATATTTT
CASRRENTIYF
>TRBJ2-7|TRBV15|13|TRBD1|once
TGTGCCACCAGCCGGGACAGGGGCTACGAGCAGTACTTC
CATSRDRGYEQYF
>TRBJ2-3|TRBV6-2/TRBV6-3|20|TRBD2|few
TGTGCCAGCAGTTACCCCTATCGGTTTGGACTAGCGGGAGCCACAGATACGCAGTATTTT
CASSYPYRFGLAGATDTQYF
>TRBJ1-5|TRBV30|14|NA|NA
TGTGCCTGGAGCCCAGGGGTCCAGAATCAGCCCCAGCATTTT
CAWSPGVQNQPQHF
>TRBJ1-1|TRBV10-3|14|TRBD1|NA
TGTGCCATCAGTGGACAGGGAGGCAACACTGAAGCTTTCTTT
CAISGQGGNTEAFF
>TRBJ1-1|TRBV20-1|13|NA|NA
TGCAGTGCTAGTCCGACTGTGAACACTGAAGCTTTCTTT
CSASPTVNTEAFF